These 26 T cell receptor beta chains were all obtained from the same sample, sequenced in a study of blood T cells in healthy people across ages. Next came a second PCR, run for roughly 7 to 12 cycles, which used a sample-barcoded 5' primer along with a J-beta primer mix. Each CDR3 protein is one row after TCRdb ran MiXCR on the 5' RACE reads. The repertoire holds more than 700,000 distinct CDR3 sequences, with about 48% as singletons. The sample taken for sequencing was blood. All receptors derive from a man aged 80 or over in good health.

CDR3 in amino acids: CASSFQGAGTEAFF. The CDR3, as DNA: TGTGCCAGCAGCTTCCAGGGGGCGGGCACTGAAGCTTTCTTT. V gene TRBV6-2 or TRBV6-3 combines with J gene TRBJ1-1, with 8 bases lining up with TRBD1. V was pared by 6 bases and J by 4 bases, with 7 bases of the junction left unmatched. This CDR3 region has 14 residues. Germline lookup yields CDR1 MNHEY and CDR2 SVGEGT.

V gene TRBV29-1 combines with J gene TRBJ2-1, with 15 nucleotides matching TRBD2. Trimming took 7 bases from V and 10 from J; bases not matched to a gene: 5. The V gene's germline CDR1 is SQVTM and CDR2 ANQGSEA. The CDR3 contains 13 residues. The CDR3 bases are TGCAGCGCCGGGACTAGCGGGGGGTGGGAGCAGTTCTTC. Its translation: CSAGTSGGWEQFF.

Points on this clonotype: A junction end diverges from the germline sequence, so it may reflect a read error. V and J are TRBV15 and TRBJ2-1, with unresolved D. This CDR3 is built from 12 residues. Germline V lookup: CDR1 LNHNV, CDR2 YYDKDF (reference sequence). The CDR3 loop reads CVTSRDVDEQFF. DNA for the CDR3: TGTGTCACCAGCAGAGATGTGGATGAGCAGTTCTTC. Full variable domain (missing parts from reference TRBV15 and TRBJ2-1): DAMVIQNPRYQVTQFGKPVTLSCSQTLNHNVMYWYQQKSSQAPKLLFHYYDKDFNNEADTPDNFQSRRPNTSFCFLDIRSPGLGDTAMYLCVTSRDVDEQFFGPGTRLTVL.

The genes are TRBV29-1 and TRBJ2-5; D remains unclear. Per the germline V gene, CDR1 is SQVTM and CDR2 is ANQGSEA. V dropped 6 bases and J dropped 1 base, with 15 bases sitting between them. This CDR3 is 14 amino acids long. CDR3 amino acids: CSVSTTGSQETQYF. The CDR3 nucleotides read TGCAGCGTGAGCACCACCGGGTCCCAAGAGACCCAGTACTTC.

This clonotype was seen more than once but under ten times. The chain combines TRBV5-1 with TRBJ2-4, with a weak D call TRBD1 (6 bases). Trimming removed 4 bases at V and 0 bases at J, with 20 bases between. From germline, CDR1 is SGHRS and CDR2 YFSETQ. This CDR3 is 18 amino acids long. CDR3 protein: CASSPGQPRALAKNIQYF. The CDR3 DNA follows: TGCGCCAGCAGCCCTGGACAGCCTCGTGCCCTAGCCAAAAACATTCAGTACTTC. Full variable domain (remainder filled in from reference TRBV5-1 and TRBJ2-4): KAGVTQTPRYLIKTRGQQVTLSCSPISGHRSVSWYQQTPGQGLQFLFEYFSETQRNKGNFPGRFSGRQFSNSRSEMNVSTLELGDSALYLCASSPGQPRALAKNIQYFGAGTRLSVL.

For this clonotype: A junction end diverges from the germline sequence, so it may reflect a read error. V gene TRBV20-1 combines with J gene TRBJ2-3; D not certain. This CDR3 comprises 13 residues. The V gene's germline CDR1 is DFQATT and CDR2 SNEGSKA (reference sequence). The CDR3 DNA reads TGCAGTGCTAGAGTCCCGAGCACAGCTACGCAGTATTTT. This codes for CSARVPSTATQYF.

A few counts support this clonotype. The CDR3 loop reads CSADGELAGGWGGETQYF. As DNA, the CDR3 is TGCAGTGCTGACGGAGAGTTAGCGGGAGGGTGGGGAGGAGAGACCCAGTACTTC. V usage is TRBV20-1 and J usage is TRBJ2-5, with 11 bases fitting TRBD2. With V trimmed by 5 bases and J by 4 bases, 18 bases remained unmatched. CDR3 length: 18 residues. CDR1 and CDR2 from the germline V gene are DFQATT and SNEGSKA (reference sequence).

The rearrangement joins TRBV5-1 to TRBJ2-5; TRBD1 matches at 7 bases. The J call may be wrong; the DNA end is better matched by TRBJ2-7. Per the germline V gene, CDR1 is SGHRS and CDR2 is YFSETQ. This CDR3 is built from 16 residues. CDR3 coding DNA: TGCGCCAGCAGCAGAAGCCCAGGGGGATCGTCGGACGAGCAGTACTTC. Translated: CASSRSPGGSSDEQYF.

J is TRBJ1-2 and V is TRBV20-1, with 8 bases aligning to TRBD1. The CDR3 is made up of 15 amino acids. After removal of 0 bases from V and 4 bases from J, the junction contained 7 bases not matched to a gene. CDR1 is DFQATT, CDR2 SNEGSKA, per germline (reference sequence). The CDR3 sequence is CSARDPRGLGYGYTF. The CDR3 DNA is TGCAGTGCTAGAGATCCCAGGGGGCTCGGCTATGGCTACACCTTC.

This clonotype was seen a few times. The chain combines TRBV12-3 or TRBV12-4 with TRBJ1-5; D possibly corresponds to TRBD1 (5 bases). Trimming left V 6 bases short and J 0 bases short, with 12 bases between. The CDR3 sequence is 15 residues long. The DNA of the CDR3 is TGTGCCAGCAGCCCGGGGCCTTATAGCAATCAGCCCCAGCATTTT. It specifies CASSPGPYSNQPQHF.

The J gene is TRBJ2-7, the V gene TRBV5-1, with D possibly called TRBD1 or TRBD2 (6 bases each). With 2 bases removed from V and 5 bases from J, the gap between germline ends came to 29 bases. CDR1 is SGHRS and CDR2 is YFSETQ in the germline V gene. The CDR3 sequence is 19 residues long. The CDR3 DNA sequence: TGCGCCAGCAGCTTAGGGGACGGCGGGACAATGACATTCATCCACGAGCAGTACTTC. Translating it yields CASSLGDGGTMTFIHEQYF.

The V and J genes are TRBV28 and TRBJ1-4; D possibly corresponds to TRBD1 (5 bases). The germline V gene encodes CDR1 MDHEN and CDR2 SYDVKM. With 4 bases removed from V and 5 bases from J, the gap between germline ends came to 14 bases. This CDR3 region has 15 residues. In DNA form, the CDR3 reads TGTGCCAGCAGTTCTCTGACAGTGAGGAATGAAAAACTGTTTTTT. Translating gives CASSSLTVRNEKLFF.

This clonotype was counted at least ten times. The chain links TRBV20-1 to TRBJ2-1; 10 nucleotides match TRBD2. The CDR3 runs to 15 residues. The V segment lost 1 base and the J segment 10 bases; nucleotides outside the gene matches: 10. Germline-derived CDR1 and CDR2 are DFQATT and SNEGSKA (reference sequence). CDR3 region: CSARATSGIWGEQFF. The CDR3 bases are TGCAGTGCTAGAGCTACTAGCGGGATTTGGGGGGAGCAGTTCTTC.

In DNA form, the CDR3 reads TGCGCCAGCAAAGTTCGGCCTCTAGAGGACTATGGCTACACCTTC. It yields the protein CASKVRPLEDYGYTF. V and J are TRBV5-1 and TRBJ1-2; D is unclear. The V end lost 6 bases, the J end lost 3 bases, and 18 bases lay between the germline ends. Germline V gene sequence: CDR1 SGHRS, CDR2 YFSETQ. CDR3 length: 15 amino acids. Full variable domain (outside the CDR3, taken from reference TRBV5-1 and TRBJ1-2): KAGVTQTPRYLIKTRGQQVTLSCSPISGHRSVSWYQQTPGQGLQFLFEYFSETQRNKGNFPGRFSGRQFSNSRSEMNVSTLELGDSALYLCASKVRPLEDYGYTFGSGTRLTVV.

This chain joins TRBV3-1 and TRBJ2-1; D perhaps matches TRBD2 (6 bases). This CDR3 has 14 amino acids. Per the germline V gene, CDR1 is LGHDT and CDR2 is YNNKEL (reference sequence). V was pared by 3 bases and J by 11 bases, with 17 bases between. The CDR3 region is CASSQARGTGQQFF. CDR3 nucleotide sequence: TGTGCCAGCAGCCAGGCCCGAGGGACTGGACAGCAGTTCTTC.

The genes are TRBV2 and TRBJ1-5; D not resolved. Trimming removed 2 bases at V and 8 bases at J, with 16 bases between. Germline assignment: CDR1 SNHLY and CDR2 FYNNEI. The CDR3 has 15 amino acids. The CDR3 reads CASSEPGAPSKPQHF. CDR3 DNA sequence: TGTGCCAGCAGTGAACCGGGAGCCCCTAGCAAGCCCCAGCATTTT.

This clonotype was observed a handful of times. V usage is TRBV29-1 and J usage is TRBJ1-2; 8 bases map to TRBD1. Germline CDR1 reads SQVTM; CDR2 reads ANQGSEA. This CDR3 comprises 14 residues. The J segment lost 6 bases and the V segment lost 2 bases, leaving 8 bases of the junction unmatched. The CDR3 nucleotides are TGCAGCGTTGAATTGGCAGGGGGCTTCAATGGCTACACCTTC. Protein: CSVELAGGFNGYTF.

The chain joins TRBV6-5 to TRBJ2-1, with 10 bases lining up with TRBD2. The DNA end is more similar to TRBJ2-7, so the J call may be wrong. The CDR3 totals 15 residues. Germline CDR1 MNHEY, CDR2 SVGAGI. CDR3: CASGASGSRVNEQYF. CDR3 nucleotides: TGTGCCAGCGGGGCTAGCGGGAGTCGAGTAAACGAGCAGTACTTC.

In this sample, this clonotype turned up a few times. As DNA, the CDR3 is TGCGCCAGCAGGATAGGACTAGCCAAAAACATTCAGTACTTC. Its translation is CASRIGLAKNIQYF. The V and J genes are TRBV23-1 and TRBJ2-4; D perhaps matches TRBD2 (5 bases). TRBV23-1 falls under the ORF class, with uncertain function. The CDR3 runs 14 residues. V lost 6 bases, J lost 0 bases, and 9 bases lay in between.

CDR3 coding DNA: TGTGCCAGCCCGGGATCCCTCTACGAGCAGTACTTC. This translates into CASPGSLYEQYF. The chain couples TRBV28 to TRBJ2-5, with D perhaps matching TRBD2 (5 bases). The J call is doubtful: the DNA matches TRBJ2-7 better. This CDR3 comprises 12 residues. CDR1 and CDR2 from the germline V gene are MDHEN and SYDVKM.

The gene calls are TRBV28 and TRBJ2-1; D might be TRBD2 (6 bases). Germline assignment: CDR1 MDHEN and CDR2 SYDVKM. V was pared by 5 bases and J by 14 bases, with 25 bases between. CDR3 length: 15 residues. The CDR3 DNA is TGTGCCAGCAGTCCACAAAACGGGGGTTCTCGATCCGAGTTCTTC. Protein sequence: CASSPQNGGSRSEFF.

This chain uses TRBV2 with TRBJ1-5; D perhaps matches TRBD1 (5 bases). The CDR3 is 17 amino acids. Trimming stripped 4 bases from V and 4 bases from J, with 20 bases between. Germline lookup yields CDR1 SNHLY and CDR2 FYNNEI. This CDR3 reads CASSGRSGRQGNQPQHF. CDR3 nucleotide sequence: TGTGCCAGCAGTGGCCGGAGCGGCCGCCAGGGAAATCAGCCCCAGCATTTT.

This chain links TRBV24-1 with TRBJ2-5; D is unclear. Germline-derived CDR1 and CDR2 are KGHDR and SFDVKD. The V gene lost 4 bases and the J gene lost 0 bases, with 11 bases spanning the gap. This CDR3 comprises 15 residues. The CDR3 DNA sequence: TGTGCCACCAGTGACCGGACCCGGTACCAAGAGACCCAGTACTTC. It translates to CATSDRTRYQETQYF.

Only a few counts were recorded for this clonotype. The J gene is TRBJ1-1, the V gene TRBV6-2 or TRBV6-3, with D unclear. Trimming shortened V by 6 bases and J by 2 bases, and 16 bases separated the two germline ends. The CDR3 sequence is 15 residues long. The germline CDR1 and CDR2 sequences are MNHEY and SVGEGT. The CDR3 sequence is CASSHNSGVNTEAFF. The CDR3 nucleotides are TGTGCCAGCAGCCACAATTCCGGGGTTAACACTGAAGCTTTCTTT.

The chain links TRBV7-2 to TRBJ2-1, with no clear D. Trimming pared 4 bases from V and 0 bases from J, leaving 10 bases between. The CDR3 extends over 15 amino acids. CDR1 and CDR2 (germline): SGHTA, FQGNSA. The CDR3 region has the DNA TGTGCCAGCAGCTGTCACCGGAGCTCCTACAATGAGCAGTTCTTC. Translation: CASSCHRSSYNEQFF.

This clonotype was recorded only once. This sequence joins TRBV20-1 and TRBJ2-7; 12 bases are a match to TRBD2. Germline V gene data show CDR1 as DFQATT and CDR2 as SNEGSKA (reference sequence). CDR3 length: 13 residues. Trimming at V came to 6 bases and at J to 5 bases, leaving 5 bases not matched to a gene. CDR3 sequence (DNA): TGCAGTGCCTCTAGCGGGAGGGCCGACGAGCAGTACTTC. Its translation: CSASSGRADEQYF.